Listed below are T cell receptor beta chains from one sample, sequenced in a study of blood T cell repertoires in COVID-19. Profiling relied on immunoSEQ multiplex PCR, and the TCRdb table lists in-frame clones only, not all of them. The data show about 250,000 clones, with 65% to 80% seen just once and 4% held by the top ten. Sample: peripheral blood. These receptor sequences come from a woman in her 40s with active or convalescent COVID-19. CDR3s include the opening cysteine and the closing phenylalanine or tryptophan. Each record gives: D gene, V gene, J gene, clone size, CDR3 protein, CDR3 DNA. A D gene is named only where the DNA matches it firmly. The listing skips clone size in some rows; elsewhere it reads once, few, many or a size class.

D gene: .; V gene: TRBV19; J gene: TRBJ2-3; clone size: .; CDR3 protein: CASSIEAGDTQYF; CDR3 DNA: TGTGCCAGTAGTATAGAGGCGGGGGATACGCAGTATTTT
D gene: .; V gene: TRBV19; J gene: TRBJ1-1; clone size: .; CDR3 protein: CASSWWGPGEAFF; CDR3 DNA: TGTGCCAGTAGCTGGTGGGGGCCGGGTGAAGCTTTCTTT
D gene: .; V gene: TRBV7-3; J gene: TRBJ1-4; clone size: .; CDR3 protein: CASSAAGGPNEKLFF; CDR3 DNA: TGTGCCAGCAGCGCCGCGGGGGGACCTAATGAAAAACTGTTTTTT
D gene: .; V gene: TRBV5-4; J gene: TRBJ1-2; clone size: once; CDR3 protein: CASSLAGREWGYTF; CDR3 DNA: TGTGCCAGCAGCTTGGCGGGGCGGGAGTGGGGCTACACCTTC
D gene: TRBD2; V gene: TRBV30; J gene: TRBJ2-2; clone size: .; CDR3 protein: CAWRWRGVRNTGELFF; CDR3 DNA: TGTGCCTGGAGGTGGCGGGGGGTTCGGAACACCGGGGAGCTGTTTTTT
D gene: .; V gene: TRBV5-1; J gene: TRBJ2-1; clone size: few; CDR3 protein: CASRAPGGGNEQFF; CDR3 DNA: TGCGCCAGCCGTGCTCCAGGGGGAGGAAATGAGCAGTTCTTC
D gene: .; V gene: TRBV5-5; J gene: TRBJ2-1; clone size: .; CDR3 protein: CASSSSGIYNEQFF; CDR3 DNA: .
D gene: .; V gene: TRBV2; J gene: TRBJ1-6; clone size: .; CDR3 protein: CASSEAEVSPLHF; CDR3 DNA: TGTGCCAGCAGTGAAGCGGAGGTTTCACCCCTCCACTTT
D gene: .; V gene: TRBV4-1; J gene: TRBJ1-4; clone size: .; CDR3 protein: CASSQDVAGYATNEKLFF; CDR3 DNA: TGCGCCAGCAGCCAAGATGTCGCAGGGTATGCAACTAATGAAAAACTGTTTTTT
D gene: TRBD1; V gene: TRBV28; J gene: TRBJ1-4; clone size: .; CDR3 protein: CASRDRGPRKLFF; CDR3 DNA: TGTGCCAGCAGGGACAGGGGGCCTCGAAAACTGTTTTTT
D gene: .; V gene: TRBV28; J gene: TRBJ1-4; clone size: few; CDR3 protein: CASFETGLNEKLFF; CDR3 DNA: TGTGCCAGCTTCGAGACAGGACTTAATGAAAAACTGTTTTTT
D gene: TRBD1; V gene: TRBV10-3; J gene: TRBJ1-2; clone size: .; CDR3 protein: CAISGGDRNNYGYTF; CDR3 DNA: TGTGCCATCAGTGGGGGGGACAGAAATAACTATGGCTACACCTTC
D gene: TRBD1; V gene: TRBV28; J gene: TRBJ1-2; clone size: .; CDR3 protein: CASSLQGTNYGYTF; CDR3 DNA: TGTGCCAGCAGTCTACAGGGGACTAACTATGGCTACACCTTC
D gene: .; V gene: TRBV11-2; J gene: TRBJ2-2; clone size: .; CDR3 protein: CASSLERQSGELFF; CDR3 DNA: TGTGCCAGCAGCTTAGAGAGACAGAGCGGGGAGCTGTTTTTT
D gene: TRBD2; V gene: TRBV7-8; J gene: TRBJ2-1; clone size: .; CDR3 protein: CASSRLTGFGLAGGRGEYNEQFF; CDR3 DNA: TGTGCCAGCAGCCGCCTCACTGGGTTCGGGCTAGCGGGGGGGCGCGGCGAATACAATGAGCAGTTCTTC
D gene: .; V gene: TRBV6-5; J gene: TRBJ1-1; clone size: many; CDR3 protein: CASSKWGGETEAFF; CDR3 DNA: TGTGCCAGCAGCAAGTGGGGAGGGGAAACTGAAGCTTTCTTT
D gene: TRBD1; V gene: TRBV5-4; J gene: TRBJ1-2; clone size: .; CDR3 protein: CASSLGQGARGYGYTF; CDR3 DNA: TGTGCCAGCAGCTTGGGACAGGGGGCCCGGGGCTATGGCTACACCTTC
D gene: TRBD1; V gene: TRBV4-1; J gene: TRBJ1-2; clone size: .; CDR3 protein: CASSQDRSGYTF; CDR3 DNA: TGCGCCAGCAGCCAGGACAGGAGTGGCTACACCTTC
D gene: .; V gene: TRBV28; J gene: TRBJ1-4; clone size: .; CDR3 protein: CASSSPYGGEVEKLFF; CDR3 DNA: TGTGCCAGCAGTTCCCCGTATGGGGGGGAGGTTGAAAAACTGTTTTTT
D gene: TRBD1; V gene: TRBV13; J gene: TRBJ1-6; clone size: .; CDR3 protein: CASSSRTGDSPLHF; CDR3 DNA: TGTGCCAGCAGCTCTAGAACAGGGGATTCACCCCTCCACTTT
D gene: TRBD1; V gene: TRBV5-1; J gene: TRBJ1-1; clone size: .; CDR3 protein: CASSLETGGAGNTEAFF; CDR3 DNA: TGCGCCAGCAGCTTGGAGACAGGGGGCGCGGGGAACACTGAAGCTTTCTTT
D gene: .; V gene: TRBV28; J gene: TRBJ2-2; clone size: .; CDR3 protein: CASSSGTGELFF; CDR3 DNA: TGTGCCAGCAGTTCCGGGACCGGGGAGCTGTTTTTT
D gene: .; V gene: TRBV11-1; J gene: TRBJ2-7; clone size: few; CDR3 protein: CASSLAPGDSYEQYF; CDR3 DNA: TGTGCCAGCAGCTTAGCCCCGGGGGACTCCTACGAGCAGTACTTC
D gene: TRBD2; V gene: TRBV6-4; J gene: TRBJ2-1; clone size: .; CDR3 protein: CASSRSPAGGRTSYNEQFF; CDR3 DNA: TGTGCCAGCTCCCGATCCCCAGCGGGGGGACGAACGTCCTACAATGAGCAGTTCTTC
D gene: .; V gene: TRBV7-3; J gene: TRBJ2-5; clone size: .; CDR3 protein: CASSLTATQETQYF; CDR3 DNA: TGTGCCAGCAGCTTAACAGCGACTCAAGAGACCCAGTACTTC
D gene: TRBD2; V gene: TRBV15; J gene: TRBJ2-5; clone size: .; CDR3 protein: CATSRGGGEETQYF; CDR3 DNA: TGTGCCACCAGCAGAGGGGGAGGGGAAGAGACCCAGTACTTC
D gene: TRBD2; V gene: TRBV13; J gene: TRBJ2-5; clone size: .; CDR3 protein: CASSRTGNWTSGGAGETQYF; CDR3 DNA: TGTGCCAGCAGCCGAACGGGAAACTGGACTAGCGGGGGGGCCGGTGAGACCCAGTACTTC